The 23 T cell receptor beta chains in this list originate from one sample, sequenced in a study of cytomegalovirus exposure and HLA in healthy donors. 13 Jbeta primers and 60 Vbeta primers were used for the PCR. Generated by immunoSEQ multiplex PCR, the TCRdb table keeps only in-frame clones and is missing some. This table has about 38,000 clones, 66% appearing once. The sample comprised PBMCs. The receptors originated from a man between 45 and 60 years old in good health and CMV-seropositive.

This clone has a handful of counts. V usage is TRBV7-9 and J usage is TRBJ1-4; D remains ambiguous. Germline V lookup: CDR1 SEHNR, CDR2 FQNEAQ (reference sequence). The CDR3 sequence is 14 residues long. The V end lost 2 bases, the J end lost 8 bases, and 12 bases lay between the germline ends. Here the CDR3 reads CASSLWPMEEKLFF. For the CDR3, the DNA is TGTGCCAGCAGCTTATGGCCTATGGAGGAAAAACTGTTTTTT.

V gene TRBV7-2 combines with J gene TRBJ2-1, with D perhaps matching TRBD2 (6 bases). The CDR3 runs 15 residues. Germline V gene sequence: CDR1 SGHTA, CDR2 FQGNSA. The V gene lost 4 bases and the J gene lost 5 bases, with 15 bases spanning the gap. The CDR3 DNA reads as TGTGCCAGCAGCTCCCTGGTGGCGGGGCACAATGAGCAGTTCTTC. This encodes CASSSLVAGHNEQFF.

This rearrangement joins TRBV6-5 to TRBJ1-6; possible D gene TRBD1, 5 bases. CDR1 is MNHEY, CDR2 SVGAGI, per germline. The CDR3 consists of 15 residues. V was clipped by 5 bases and J by 7 bases, with 15 bases between them. Written as DNA, the CDR3 is TGTGCCAGCAGTCGCCAGGGTTGGGGCAATTCACCCCTCCACTTT. It translates to CASSRQGWGNSPLHF.

As DNA, the CDR3 is TGTGCCAGCAGCTCCACCGGTGTCACCGGGGAGCTGTTTTTT. It is translated as CASSSTGVTGELFF. V gene TRBV13 combines with J gene TRBJ2-2; D remains unclear. Trimming shortened V by 4 bases and J by 4 bases, and 10 bases separated the two germline ends. The CDR3 has 14 amino acids. Germline CDR1 and CDR2: PRHDT and FYEKMQ (reference sequence).

The chain couples TRBV28 to TRBJ1-3; D gene unclear. This CDR3 is built from 14 residues. Germline V gene data show CDR1 as MDHEN and CDR2 as SYDVKM. Trimming removed 6 bases from V and 11 bases from J, with 20 bases in between. This CDR3 reads CASSSPAGGVSIYF. CDR3 coding DNA: TGTGCCAGCAGCTCCCCCGCCGGCGGAGTGTCCATATATTTT.

The chain uses TRBV5-1 and TRBJ1-1; no clear D. The V and J ends lost 0 bases and 0 bases respectively, with 9 bases between them. Germline V gene data show CDR1 as SGHRS and CDR2 as YFSETQ. CDR3 length: 15 residues. CDR3 in DNA: TGCGCCAGCAGCTTGGCAACGGGTATGAACACTGAAGCTTTCTTT. Amino acids: CASSLATGMNTEAFF. The variable domain in full, completed from reference TRBV5-1 and TRBJ1-1, reads KAGVTQTPRYLIKTRGQQVTLSCSPISGHRSVSWYQQTPGQGLQFLFEYFSETQRNKGNFPGRFSGRQFSNSRSEMNVSTLELGDSALYLCASSLATGMNTEAFFGQGTRLTVV.

Remarks on this clone: A junction end diverges from the germline sequence, so it may reflect a read error. The V gene is TRBV29-1, the J gene TRBJ2-3; TRBD2 matches at 14 bases. CDR3 length: 15 residues. Germline CDR1 and CDR2: SQVTM and ANQGSEA. CDR3 residues: CSATGLAGVTDTQCF. In DNA, the CDR3 is TGCAGCGCTACGGGACTAGCGGGGGTTACTGATACGCAGTGTTTT.

The V and J genes are TRBV9 and TRBJ1-6; D may be TRBD1 (6 bases). Trimming removed 1 base from V and 13 bases from J, with 12 bases in between. The CDR3 sequence is 13 residues long. Germline loops: CDR1 SGDLS, CDR2 YYNGEE. This CDR3 reads CASSVRGYNPLHF. DNA for the CDR3: TGTGCCAGCAGCGTAAGGGGGTATAATCCCCTCCACTTT.

The chain links TRBV27 to TRBJ1-3; D unclear. This CDR3 comprises 12 residues. Germline CDR1 is MNHEY and CDR2 is SMNVEV (reference sequence). V lost 6 bases, J lost 2 bases, and 5 bases lay in between. DNA for the CDR3: TGTGCCAGCAGCCTTCCTGGAAACACCATATATTTT. Protein sequence: CASSLPGNTIYF.

This clone was seen only a few times. The chain is built from TRBV5-6 and TRBJ1-1, with D perhaps matching TRBD1 (5 bases). The CDR3 length is 14 residues. Between the trimmed V and J ends, which lost 0 bases and 6 bases, there was a span of 12 bases. The germline V gene encodes CDR1 SGHDT and CDR2 YYEEEE. CDR3 amino acids: CASSLGVREPEAFF. The CDR3 DNA sequence: TGTGCCAGCAGCTTGGGAGTCAGGGAACCTGAAGCTTTCTTT. Combining the CDR3 with reference TRBV5-6 and TRBJ1-1 gives the whole variable domain DAGVTQSPTHLIKTRGQQVTLRCSPKSGHDTVSWYQQALGQGPQFIFQYYEEEERQRGNFPDRFSGHQFPNYSSELNVNALLLGDSALYLCASSLGVREPEAFFGQGTRLTVV.

The chain carries TRBV5-1 and TRBJ1-1; TRBD1 agrees at 8 bases. Germline lookup yields CDR1 SGHRS and CDR2 YFSETQ. This CDR3 contains 16 residues. The J segment lost 0 bases and the V segment lost 4 bases, leaving 8 bases of the junction unmatched. The CDR3 sequence: CASSTDRGTMNTEAFF. The CDR3 DNA follows: TGCGCCAGCAGCACCGACAGGGGAACAATGAACACTGAAGCTTTCTTT.

The chain carries TRBV5-1 and TRBJ2-3; 10 bases match TRBD2. The V segment lost 2 bases and the J segment 6 bases; nucleotides outside the gene matches: 6. This CDR3 contains 15 residues. Germline values: CDR1 SGHRS, CDR2 YFSETQ. In nucleotides, the CDR3 is TGCGCCAGCAGCTTCCCATTGACTAGCGGGGATACGCAGTATTTT. Translation gives CASSFPLTSGDTQYF.

The chain carries TRBV7-3 and TRBJ1-1, with 7 bases that match TRBD1. The CDR3 covers 14 residues. CDR1 SGHTA and CDR2 FQGTGA come from the germline V gene. V lost 1 base and J lost 4; bases outside the gene matches: 3. CDR3 sequence reads: CASSLRGGGTEAFF. The CDR3, as DNA: TGTGCCAGCAGCTTAAGAGGGGGCGGCACTGAAGCTTTCTTT.

The CDR3 region has the DNA TGTGCCAGCAACACCATGGCGGTGAAACCCCTCCACTTT. Residues: CASNTMAVKPLHF. The chain has TRBV28 and TRBJ1-6; no firm D call. The CDR3 extends over 13 amino acids. Germline V gene sequence: CDR1 MDHEN, CDR2 SYDVKM. V was cut by 7 bases and J by 12 bases, with 16 bases left in between.

Only a few counts were recorded for this clone. The chain combines TRBV30 with TRBJ2-3; D gene unclear. The CDR3 length is 13 residues. Looked up from germline, CDR1 is GTSNPN and CDR2 is SVGIG (reference sequence). V dropped 4 bases and J dropped 6 bases, with 14 bases sitting between them. CDR3 region: CAWKHAPLDTQYF. In nucleotides, the CDR3 is TGTGCCTGGAAACACGCACCCCTCGATACGCAGTATTTT. Variable domain in full (rest from reference TRBV30 and TRBJ2-3): SQTIHQWPATLVQPVGSPLSLECTVEGTSNPNLYWYRQAAGRGLQLLFYSVGIGQISSEVPQNLSASRPQDRQFILSSKKLLLSDSGFYLCAWKHAPLDTQYFGPGTRLTVL.

The chain is built from TRBV7-9 and TRBJ2-7, with 8 bases fitting TRBD1. This CDR3 has 14 residues. Germline V gene lookup returns CDR1 SEHNR and CDR2 FQNEAQ (reference sequence). Unmatched junction bases numbered 5, after V lost 2 bases and J lost 5 bases. Here the CDR3 reads CASSLQGANDEQYF. Written as DNA, the CDR3 is TGTGCCAGCAGCTTACAGGGGGCGAACGACGAGCAGTACTTC.

This chain connects TRBV29-1 to TRBJ2-2; weak D call: TRBD1 (6 bases). Germline V gene data show CDR1 as SQVTM and CDR2 as ANQGSEA. This CDR3 is 13 amino acids long. V was shortened by 5 bases and J by 6 bases, with 13 bases between the two germline ends. The CDR3: CSVRQARAGELFF. The CDR3 DNA is TGCAGCGTTCGACAGGCTCGAGCCGGGGAGCTGTTTTTT.

The chain combines TRBV5-1 with TRBJ2-7; 9 positions match TRBD1. Trimming at V came to 0 bases and at J to 7 bases, leaving 5 bases not matched to a gene. CDR3 length equals 14 residues. The germline gives CDR1 SGHRS, CDR2 YFSETQ. Written as DNA, the CDR3 is TGCGCCAGCAGCTTGGCACAGGGGGCGGGGGAGCAGTACTTC. The encoded protein is CASSLAQGAGEQYF.

V and J are TRBV25-1 and TRBJ2-2; D uncertain. The CDR3 contains 11 residues. Germline CDR1 and CDR2: MGHDK and SYGVNS. Trimming pared 5 bases from V and 9 bases from J, leaving 7 bases between. In DNA, the CDR3 is TGTGCCAGCAGTACTGTGAGGGAGCTGTTTTTT. Its protein is CASSTVRELFF.

The chain recombines TRBV6-1 with TRBJ1-5; D remains ambiguous. Germline CDR1 and CDR2: MNHNS and SASEGT. V was pared by 2 bases and J by 7 bases, with 18 bases between. This CDR3 contains 16 residues. CDR3: CASSEKVLGGLQPQHF. CDR3 DNA sequence: TGTGCCAGCAGTGAAAAAGTGTTAGGCGGATTGCAGCCCCAGCATTTT.

The chain combines TRBV5-1 with TRBJ1-6; TRBD1 is a possible D gene (6 bases). Germline-derived CDR1 and CDR2 are SGHRS and YFSETQ. Trimming took off 3 bases at V and 7 bases at J, with 14 bases between the two ends. The CDR3 sequence is 15 residues long. CDR3 coding DNA: TGCGCCAGCAGCTCCCCTGAAGGGACAAATTCACCCCTCCACTTT. Its protein product is CASSSPEGTNSPLHF.

This chain links TRBV7-9 with TRBJ2-2, with TRBD1 matching over 8 bases. The CDR3 runs 14 residues. V shed 5 bases and J 4 bases; nucleotides not matched to a gene: 3. CDR1 SEHNR and CDR2 FQNEAQ come from the germline V gene (reference sequence). This CDR3 reads CASSDRGGTGELFF. CDR3 in DNA: TGTGCCAGCAGCGACAGGGGCGGCACCGGGGAGCTGTTTTTT.

This clone has just a few counts. The chain uses TRBV2 and TRBJ1-1, with D possibly being TRBD1 (6 bases). V was shortened by 6 bases and J by 1 base, with 9 bases between the two germline ends. Germline V gene data show CDR1 as SNHLY and CDR2 as FYNNEI. The CDR3 sequence is 13 residues long. Here the CDR3 DNA reads TGTGCCAGCAGCCAGGGGAGGAACACTGAAGCTTTCTTT. Its protein product is CASSQGRNTEAFF.